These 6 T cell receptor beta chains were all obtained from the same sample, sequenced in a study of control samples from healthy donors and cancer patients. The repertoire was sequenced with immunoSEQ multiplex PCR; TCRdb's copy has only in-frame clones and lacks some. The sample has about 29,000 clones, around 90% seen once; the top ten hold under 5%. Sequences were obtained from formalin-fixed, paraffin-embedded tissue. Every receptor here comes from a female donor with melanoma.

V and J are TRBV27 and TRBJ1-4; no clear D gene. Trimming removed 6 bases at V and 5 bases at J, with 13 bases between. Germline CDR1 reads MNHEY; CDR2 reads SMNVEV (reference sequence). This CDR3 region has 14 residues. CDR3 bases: TGTGCCAGCAGCCGCGGGAGTTTAAATGAAAAACTGTTTTTT. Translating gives CASSRGSLNEKLFF.

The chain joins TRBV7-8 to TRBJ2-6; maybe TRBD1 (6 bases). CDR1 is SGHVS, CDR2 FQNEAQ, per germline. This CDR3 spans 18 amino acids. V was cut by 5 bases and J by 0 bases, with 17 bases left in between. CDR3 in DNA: TGTGCCAGCAGCACAACTCGGACAGCCTACTCTGGGGCCAACGTCCTGACTTTC. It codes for CASSTTRTAYSGANVLTF.

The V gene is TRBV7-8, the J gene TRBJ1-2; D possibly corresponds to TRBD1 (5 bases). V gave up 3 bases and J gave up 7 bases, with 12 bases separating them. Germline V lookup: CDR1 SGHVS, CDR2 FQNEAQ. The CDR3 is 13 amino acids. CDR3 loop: CASSFVQGVGYTF. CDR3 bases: TGTGCCAGCAGCTTTGTCCAGGGTGTTGGCTACACCTTC.

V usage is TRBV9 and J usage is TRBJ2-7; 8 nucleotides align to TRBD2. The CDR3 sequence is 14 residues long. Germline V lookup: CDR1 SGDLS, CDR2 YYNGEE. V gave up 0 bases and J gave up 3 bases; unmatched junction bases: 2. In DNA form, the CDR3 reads TGTGCCAGCAGCGTAGCGGGAGGGAACTACGAGCAGTACTTC. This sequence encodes CASSVAGGNYEQYF.

The CDR3 loop reads CASSPSGVRELFF. DNA of the CDR3: TGTGCCAGCAGCCCCTCGGGAGTAAGGGAGCTGTTTTTT. This chain links TRBV3-1 (or the pseudogene TRBV3-2) with TRBJ2-2; possible D gene TRBD2, 6 bases. CDR1 is LGHDT, CDR2 YNNKEL, per germline (reference sequence). This CDR3 has 13 residues. Trimming took off 4 bases at V and 9 bases at J, with 12 bases between the two ends.

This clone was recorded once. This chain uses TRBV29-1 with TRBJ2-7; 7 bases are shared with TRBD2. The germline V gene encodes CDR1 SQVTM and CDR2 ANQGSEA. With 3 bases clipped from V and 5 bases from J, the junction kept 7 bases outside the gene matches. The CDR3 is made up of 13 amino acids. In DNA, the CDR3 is TGCAGCGTTGACAAGGGCGGGAGCAACGAGCAGTACTTC. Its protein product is CSVDKGGSNEQYF.